The 32 T cell receptor beta chains in this list originate from one sample, sequenced in a study of early T cells in non-severe SARS-CoV-2 infection. One entry per CDR3 protein results from TCRdb running MiXCR on the 5' RACE reads. Among tens of thousands of distinct CDR3 sequences listed, 11% were seen once. Sequencing was performed on whole blood. The receptors here all came from an adult who was a healthcare worker with PCR-confirmed SARS-CoV-2 infection or an uninfected control (not recorded which).

About this clonotype itself: One end of the junction is discordant with germline, which a read error may explain. The chain recombines TRBV7-9 with TRBJ2-4; 11 bases align to TRBD1. Germline-derived CDR1 and CDR2 are SEHNR and FQNEAQ (reference sequence). The length of the CDR3 is 16 residues. The CDR3 DNA is TGTGTCAGCAGCCTCGGACAGGGGGCCCCGGGCGAGATTCAGTACTTC. Translated: CVSSLGQGAPGEIQYF.

The chain carries TRBV6-5 and TRBJ2-1; possibly TRBD2 for D (6 bases). The CDR3 covers 16 residues. Germline V lookup: CDR1 MNHEY, CDR2 SVGAGI. With 0 bases removed from V and 1 base from J, the gap between germline ends came to 10 bases. DNA for the CDR3: TGTGCCAGCAGTTACTCGACGGGGGTTTCCTACAATGAGCAGTTCTTC. Encoded protein: CASSYSTGVSYNEQFF.

Concerning this clonotype: The junction differs from germline at one of its ends, possibly a read error. This chain connects TRBV10-1 to TRBJ2-3; perhaps D is TRBD1 or TRBD2 (5 bases each). Germline CDR1 WNHNN, CDR2 SYGVQD (reference sequence). The CDR3 spans 11 residues. CDR3 region: CASSDGTQTDF. The CDR3 region has the DNA TGCGCCAGCAGTGATGGGACCCAGACGGATTTT.

This clonotype was detected only a few times. V usage is TRBV5-6 and J usage is TRBJ2-3, with D possibly matching TRBD2 (5 bases). The CDR3 extends over 12 amino acids. CDR1 SGHDT and CDR2 YYEEEE come from the germline V gene. The germline V and J ends were trimmed by 3 bases and 12 bases, with 14 bases remaining between them. The CDR3 coding sequence is TGTGCCAGCAGCTCCGGGATCAACCCACAGTATTTT. As protein: CASSSGINPQYF.

This clonotype was observed a few times. The V and J genes are TRBV27 and TRBJ2-5; 9 nucleotides match TRBD2. Germline-derived CDR1 and CDR2 are MNHEY and SMNVEV (reference sequence). The CDR3 runs to 14 residues. The V and J ends lost 4 bases and 4 bases, in that order; junction bases with no gene match: 4. CDR3: CASSSQTSGETQYF. The CDR3 region has the DNA TGTGCCAGCAGTTCGCAGACTAGCGGAGAGACCCAGTACTTC.

The chain combines TRBV28 with TRBJ2-3, with D perhaps matching TRBD1 or TRBD2 (5 bases each). The germline gives CDR1 MDHEN, CDR2 SYDVKM. The CDR3 is 13 amino acids. V was clipped by 9 bases and J by 10 bases, with 20 bases between them. Here the CDR3 reads CASWTDSQDAQYF. The CDR3 region has the DNA TGTGCCAGTTGGACGGACTCACAGGATGCGCAGTATTTT.

The rearrangement links TRBV19 to TRBJ2-4; a possible D gene is TRBD2 (6 bases). The CDR3 totals 13 residues. Trimming pared 4 bases from V and 7 bases from J, leaving 11 bases between. The germline V gene encodes CDR1 LNHDA and CDR2 SQIVND (reference sequence). The chain's CDR3 is CASSTAAGNIQYF. DNA of the CDR3: TGTGCCAGTAGTACCGCCGCGGGGAACATTCAGTACTTC.

The V gene is TRBV6-6, the J gene TRBJ2-2; D is unclear. The germline V gene encodes CDR1 MNHNY and CDR2 SVGAGI (reference sequence). The V and J ends lost 4 bases and 3 bases respectively, with 9 bases between them. The CDR3 has 14 residues. Here the CDR3 reads CASSWDRYTGELFF. CDR3 nucleotide sequence: TGTGCCAGCAGTTGGGATAGGTACACCGGGGAGCTGTTTTTT.

The chain combines TRBV12-3 or TRBV12-4 with TRBJ1-2; TRBD1 matches at 7 bases. The CDR3 is 14 amino acids. V shed 6 bases and J 4 bases; nucleotides not matched to a gene: 8. CDR3 in amino acids: CASSGQARSYGYTF. CDR3 bases: TGTGCCAGCAGCGGACAGGCTAGGAGCTATGGCTACACCTTC.

This clonotype was seen at least ten times. The genes are TRBV10-3 and TRBJ2-2, with a weak D call TRBD1 (5 bases). The germline gives CDR1 ENHRY, CDR2 SYGVKD. This CDR3 has 13 residues. V shed 8 bases and J shed 6 bases, with 13 bases lying between them. CDR3 DNA: TGTGCCATCGGGGCAGACAACGCCGGGGAGCTGTTTTTT. It encodes CAIGADNAGELFF.

This clonotype occurred many times. The V call is TRBV29-1, the J call TRBJ2-3; D uncertain. Germline CDR1 SQVTM, CDR2 ANQGSEA. Trimming removed 3 bases at V and 4 bases at J, with 8 bases between. The CDR3 is 12 amino acids. CDR3 in amino acids: CSVDTYADTQYF. In nucleotides, the CDR3 is TGCAGCGTTGACACGTATGCAGATACGCAGTATTTT.

This clonotype was observed a few times. The genes are TRBV19 and TRBJ2-1; 8 nucleotides match TRBD1. V lost 4 bases and J lost 8; bases outside the gene matches: 4. The V gene's germline CDR1 is LNHDA and CDR2 SQIVND (reference sequence). The CDR3 has 13 residues. The CDR3 loop reads CASSRTGSDEQFF. Written as DNA, the CDR3 is TGTGCCAGTAGTAGGACAGGGTCGGATGAGCAGTTCTTC.

This clonotype occurred a few times. This rearrangement joins TRBV11-2 to TRBJ2-3, with TRBD2 identical over 12 bases. The J segment lost 3 bases and the V segment lost 5 bases, leaving 6 bases of the junction unmatched. The CDR3 is 16 residues long. Germline-derived CDR1 and CDR2 are SGHAT and FQNNGV. The CDR3, as DNA: TGTGCCAGCAGCCCGTTGACTAGCGGGAGTACAGATACGCAGTATTTT. It codes for CASSPLTSGSTDTQYF.

This chain joins TRBV20-1 and TRBJ2-7, with D possibly being TRBD1 (5 bases). This CDR3 is built from 13 residues. In germline, CDR1 is DFQATT, CDR2 SNEGSKA (reference sequence). V lost 0 bases to trimming and J lost 2 bases, with 8 bases between them. The DNA for the CDR3 is TGCAGTGCTAGAGACAGGGCGACCTACGAGCAGTACTTC. Residues: CSARDRATYEQYF.

This chain links TRBV29-1 with TRBJ1-5; D remains unclear. Germline V gives CDR1 SQVTM, CDR2 ANQGSEA. This CDR3 spans 14 amino acids. Trimming left V 4 bases short and J 0 bases short, with 10 bases between. The CDR3 reads CSVGVANSNQPQHF. For the CDR3, the DNA is TGCAGCGTTGGGGTCGCGAATAGCAATCAGCCCCAGCATTTT.

The CDR3 DNA reads as TGCAGTGTCGACACCACTAGCGGGGGGGCGAGATACAATGAGCAGTTCTTC. Translated: CSVDTTSGGARYNEQFF. This chain joins TRBV20-1 and TRBJ2-1, with TRBD2 identical over 13 bases. The V gene's germline CDR1 is DFQATT and CDR2 SNEGSKA (reference sequence). V shed 7 bases and J 4 bases; nucleotides not matched to a gene: 13. There are 17 residues in the CDR3.

The table lists this clonotype with a few counts. CDR3 nucleotides: TGTGCCAGCAGTTTAGACTATACGAACACCGGGGAGCTGTTTTTT. It codes for CASSLDYTNTGELFF. V usage is TRBV12-3 or TRBV12-4 and J usage is TRBJ2-2; no firm D call. Trimming shortened V by 1 base and J by 0 bases, and 6 bases separated the two germline ends. The CDR3 is 15 residues long.

This clonotype was recorded at least ten times. This chain connects TRBV29-1 to TRBJ1-1; unclear D gene. Germline V CDR1 and CDR2: SQVTM, ANQGSEA. V was clipped by 4 bases and J by 5 bases, with 5 bases between them. The CDR3 runs to 10 residues. The CDR3: CSVVGTEAFF. CDR3 DNA sequence: TGCAGCGTTGTAGGAACTGAAGCTTTCTTT.

This clonotype appeared many times. V and J are TRBV2 and TRBJ2-7; 9 bases fit TRBD2. V shed 7 bases and J 2 bases; nucleotides not matched to a gene: 6. Germline V CDR1 and CDR2: SNHLY, FYNNEI. The CDR3 sequence is 14 residues long. The CDR3 loop reads CASNSGLAAYEQYF. In DNA form, the CDR3 reads TGTGCCAGCAACTCGGGACTAGCCGCCTACGAGCAGTACTTC.

The gene calls are TRBV20-1 and TRBJ1-6, with 9 bases identical to TRBD1. Germline CDR1 and CDR2: DFQATT and SNEGSKA (reference sequence). CDR3 length: 15 residues. The ends lost 6 bases at V and 7 bases at J; junction bases unmatched: 10. CDR3 in amino acids: CSARNGGQGNSPLHF. The CDR3 DNA is TGCAGTGCCCGGAATGGGGGACAGGGCAATTCACCCCTCCACTTT.

In DNA, the CDR3 is TGTGCCAGCAAGGGACTACAGAACACCGGGGAGCTGTTTTTT. Translated: CASKGLQNTGELFF. The chain links TRBV5-4 to TRBJ2-2, with 7 positions matching TRBD2. Germline-derived CDR1 and CDR2 are SGHNT and YYREEE (reference sequence). The junction had 3 bases not matched to a gene; V was cut back by 6 bases and J by 1 base. This CDR3 spans 14 amino acids.

At least ten counts were recorded for this clonotype. The chain joins TRBV9 to TRBJ2-2, with 11 bases lining up with TRBD2. This CDR3 region has 17 residues. CDR1 and CDR2 (germline): SGDLS, YYNGEE. V was clipped by 2 bases and J by 6 bases; unmatched bases: 9. The CDR3: CASSVSLAGGPPGELFF. The CDR3 DNA reads TGTGCCAGCAGCGTTTCGCTAGCGGGGGGCCCCCCCGGGGAGCTGTTTTTT.

This clonotype was recorded a few times. The CDR3 region has the DNA TGTGCCAGCAGCTTAGCTACGGGTGAGGTGCAGTTCTTC. Translated, it gives CASSLATGEVQFF. The chain has TRBV11-3 and TRBJ2-1, with D hard to call. The V gene lost 1 base and the J gene lost 12 bases, with 13 bases spanning the gap. This CDR3 has 13 amino acids. CDR1 and CDR2 (germline): SGHNT, YENEEA.

The V gene is TRBV28, the J gene TRBJ1-2; 7 nucleotides align to TRBD1. Germline V lookup: CDR1 MDHEN, CDR2 SYDVKM. This CDR3 is 13 amino acids long. V lost 7 bases to trimming and J lost 5 bases; unmatched junction nucleotides: 7. As DNA, the CDR3 is TGTGCCAGCATATCAGGGGGAAAGTATGGCTACACCTTC. It yields the protein CASISGGKYGYTF.

This clonotype has ten or more counts. The chain carries TRBV5-1 and TRBJ1-2; D possibly corresponds to TRBD1 (5 bases). The CDR3 has 15 amino acids. V was trimmed by 0 bases and J by 0 bases, leaving 9 bases between them. From germline, CDR1 is SGHRS and CDR2 YFSETQ. CDR3 DNA sequence: TGCGCCAGCAGCTTGGGGGGCACATCTAACTATGGCTACACCTTC. Protein: CASSLGGTSNYGYTF. The full variable domain, in which reference TRBV5-1 and TRBJ1-2 provide the parts outside the CDR3, is KAGVTQTPRYLIKTRGQQVTLSCSPISGHRSVSWYQQTPGQGLQFLFEYFSETQRNKGNFPGRFSGRQFSNSRSEMNVSTLELGDSALYLCASSLGGTSNYGYTFGSGTRLTVV.

This clonotype was counted between two and nine times. The rearrangement joins TRBV4-2 to TRBJ2-7, with D possibly being TRBD1 (6 bases). V shed 2 bases and J shed 6 bases, with 17 bases lying between them. This CDR3 comprises 15 residues. Germline assignment: CDR1 LGHNA and CDR2 YNFKEQ. Written as DNA, the CDR3 is TGTGCCAGCAGCCAAAACCTGGGACACAGCGTCGAGCAGTACTTC. It yields the protein CASSQNLGHSVEQYF.

This clonotype was seen only a few times. The chain's CDR3 is CASRSGTSGIRETQYF. The CDR3 nucleotides read TGTGCCAGCAGATCCGGGACTAGCGGGATTCGGGAGACCCAGTACTTC. This rearrangement joins TRBV28 to TRBJ2-5; 13 positions agree with TRBD2. V was pared by 6 bases and J by 5 bases, with 9 bases of the junction left unmatched. This CDR3 has 16 amino acids. Germline-derived CDR1 and CDR2 are MDHEN and SYDVKM.

This clonotype occurred many times. The rearrangement uses TRBV7-9 and TRBJ2-3; 10 positions match TRBD2. This CDR3 has 19 amino acids. Trimming removed 4 bases from V and 4 bases from J; junction bases left unmatched: 17. Germline CDR1 and CDR2: SEHNR and FQNEAQ (reference sequence). CDR3 sequence: CASSSDLWTSGGVSDTQYF. The CDR3 DNA is TGTGCCAGCAGCTCTGATCTCTGGACTAGCGGAGGGGTCTCAGATACGCAGTATTTT.

This clonotype was observed many times. CDR3 nucleotides: TGTGCCAGCAGTTTAAAGACTAGCGGGATAGCCAAAAACATTCAGTACTTC. Protein: CASSLKTSGIAKNIQYF. The chain couples TRBV28 to TRBJ2-4; 11 positions agree with TRBD2. This CDR3 comprises 17 residues. Germline CDR1 and CDR2: MDHEN and SYDVKM. Germline trimming cut 2 bases from V and 0 bases from J; bases unmatched to any gene: 3.

This clonotype was counted many times. This sequence joins TRBV19 and TRBJ2-3, with D possibly matching TRBD2 (6 bases). The length of the CDR3 is 16 residues. CDR1 and CDR2 (germline): LNHDA, SQIVND (reference sequence). The V end was cut by 6 bases, the J end by 0 bases, with 16 bases between. CDR3 nucleotide sequence: TGTGCCAGTAGCTCCCTGGGACTGGAGAGCACAGATACGCAGTATTTT. Protein: CASSSLGLESTDTQYF.

This clonotype is deemed medium-sized. The chain couples TRBV24-1 to TRBJ2-3; D call uncertain. Germline CDR1 reads KGHDR; CDR2 reads SFDVKD. CDR3 size: 14 residues. Between the trimmed V and J ends, which lost 7 bases and 6 bases, there was a span of 16 bases. In DNA form, the CDR3 reads TGTGCCACCAGCTCCGGGCCCCCCACGGATACGCAGTATTTT. Translating it yields CATSSGPPTDTQYF.

V usage is TRBV5-1 and J usage is TRBJ1-4; possibly TRBD1 for D (6 bases). Germline V gene sequence: CDR1 SGHRS, CDR2 YFSETQ. V lost 0 bases, J lost 5 bases, and 11 bases lay in between. This CDR3 region has 15 residues. As DNA, the CDR3 is TGCGCCAGCAGCTTGGTCGACAGGAGAAATGAAAAACTGTTTTTT. It yields the protein CASSLVDRRNEKLFF.